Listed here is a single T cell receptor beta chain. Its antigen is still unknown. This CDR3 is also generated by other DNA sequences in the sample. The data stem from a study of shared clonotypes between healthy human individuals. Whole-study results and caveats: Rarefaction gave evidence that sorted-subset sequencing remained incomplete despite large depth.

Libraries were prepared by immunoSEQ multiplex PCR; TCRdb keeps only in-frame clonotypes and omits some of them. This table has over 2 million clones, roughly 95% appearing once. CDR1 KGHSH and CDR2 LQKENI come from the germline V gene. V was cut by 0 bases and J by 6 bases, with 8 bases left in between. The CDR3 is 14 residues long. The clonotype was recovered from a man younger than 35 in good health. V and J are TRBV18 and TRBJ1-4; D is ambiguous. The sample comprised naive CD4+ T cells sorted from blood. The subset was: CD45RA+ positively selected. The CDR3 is CASSPPGRYEKLFF. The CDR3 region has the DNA TGTGCCAGCTCACCACCGGGCCGGTATGAAAAACTGTTTTTT. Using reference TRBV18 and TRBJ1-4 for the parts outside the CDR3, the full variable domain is NAGVMQNPRHLVRRRGQEARLRCSPMKGHSHVYWYRQLPEEGLKFMVYLQKENIIDESGMPKERFSAEFPKEGPSILRIQQVVRGDSAAYFCASSPPGRYEKLFFGSGTQLSVL.